The rows below give T cell receptor beta chains drawn from one sample of a study of shared clonotypes between healthy human individuals. TCRdb's copy holds only in-frame clones and misses some; the assay was immunoSEQ multiplex PCR. The repertoire holds 2 million or so clones, with roughly 95% as singletons. The sample consisted of naive CD4+ T cells sorted from blood. The receptors stem from a man younger than 35 in good health. Both conserved end residues are part of each CDR3. The D gene is left open where the match is weak. Some rows have no size entry. The others give once, few or many, or a class for an expanded clone.

>TRBV29-1|.|once|TRBJ1-2
CSAYDSMINYGYTF
TGCAGCGCATACGATTCCATGATAAACTATGGCTACACCTTC
>TRBV18|.|.|TRBJ1-1
CASSPKNPGEAFF
TGTGCCAGCTCACCCAAGAATCCCGGGGAAGCTTTCTTT
>TRBV6-5|TRBD2|.|TRBJ2-7
CASSSPSGTSYEQYF
TGTGCCAGCAGTAGTCCCAGCGGGACCTCCTACGAGCAGTACTTC
>TRBV4-2|.|.|TRBJ1-5
CASSQDRGGPNQPQHF
TGTGCCAGCAGCCAAGATAGGGGAGGGCCTAATCAGCCCCAGCATTTT
>TRBV2|.|few|TRBJ2-7
CASSGTDPTYEQYF
TGTGCCAGCAGTGGGACCGACCCCACCTACGAGCAGTACTTC
>TRBV5-6|.|.|TRBJ2-2
CASSYLRGKRPNTGELFF
TGTGCCAGCAGCTACCTCAGGGGAAAGAGACCGAACACCGGGGAGCTGTTTTTT
>TRBV14|.|.|TRBJ1-4
CASSPRYGVYEKLFF
TGTGCCAGCAGCCCCCGGTACGGGGTATATGAAAAACTGTTTTTT
>TRBV5-1|TRBD2|few|TRBJ2-3
CASSLELAITDTQYF
TGCGCCAGCAGCTTGGAACTAGCGATCACAGATACGCAGTATTTT
>TRBV5-6|TRBD2|.|TRBJ2-3
CASSPGLAGRTDTQYF
TGTGCCAGCAGCCCGGGACTAGCGGGGAGAACAGATACGCAGTATTTT
>TRBV6-1|.|.|TRBJ2-6
CASSERGGGANVLTF
TGTGCCAGCAGTGAGAGGGGCGGTGGGGCCAACGTCCTGACTTTC
>TRBV6-5|TRBD1|once|TRBJ1-1
CASSRGTGIEAFF
TGTGCCAGCAGTAGAGGGACAGGGATTGAAGCTTTCTTT
>TRBV6-6|.|.|TRBJ2-5
CASSIGLAGQETQYF
TGTGCCAGCTCGATTGGGCTAGCTGGCCAAGAGACCCAGTACTTC
>TRBV5-1|.|.|TRBJ1-6
CASNPGDNSPLHF
TGCGCCAGCAATCCAGGGGATAATTCACCCCTCCACTTT
>TRBV30|.|.|TRBJ1-1
CAWRVKNTEAFF
TGTGCCTGGAGAGTAAAAAACACTGAAGCTTTCTTT
>TRBV6-1|TRBD2|.|TRBJ2-7
CASTHIAGDHEQYF
TGTGCCAGCACCCACATAGCGGGAGACCACGAGCAGTACTTC
>TRBV21-1|.|.|TRBJ2-7
CASSKARLASDEQYF
TGTGCCAGCAGCAAAGCCCGACTAGCGTCTGACGAGCAGTACTTC
>TRBV10-3|.|.|TRBJ1-3
CATRDGRSGNTIYF
TGTGCCACGAGGGACGGACGTTCTGGAAACACCATATATTTT
>TRBV21-1|.|once|TRBJ1-6
CASTSEPGQGTSPLHF
TGTGCCAGCACTTCCGAACCGGGACAGGGGACTTCACCCCTCCACTTT
>TRBV5-1|TRBD1|.|TRBJ2-7
CASSPWTGPNYEQYF
TGCGCCAGCAGCCCATGGACAGGGCCTAACTACGAGCAGTACTTC
>TRBV6-1|.|.|TRBJ2-5
CASSEAGAPKTQYF
TGTGCCAGCAGTGAAGCTGGGGCTCCGAAGACCCAGTACTTC
>TRBV29-1|TRBD2|.|TRBJ2-5
CSVEGGRAGETQYF
TGCAGCGTTGAAGGCGGGAGGGCCGGAGAGACCCAGTACTTC
>TRBV5-6|TRBD1|.|TRBJ2-7
CASSRDRDEQYF
TGTGCCAGCAGCCGGGACAGGGACGAGCAGTACTTC
>TRBV6-5|TRBD1|.|TRBJ2-7
CASGDRAYEQYF
TGTGCCAGCGGGGACAGGGCATACGAGCAGTACTTC
>TRBV30|.|.|TRBJ1-1
CAWNQRGLGTEAFF
TGTGCCTGGAACCAACGGGGGCTTGGTACTGAAGCTTTCTTT
>TRBV4-1|.|once|TRBJ1-5
CASSQDGPGSDSNQPQHF
TGCGCCAGCAGCCAAGATGGCCCCGGGTCGGATAGCAATCAGCCCCAGCATTTT
>TRBV5-1|.|.|TRBJ2-7
CASSLEQGYEQYF
TGCGCCAGCAGCTTGGAGCAGGGCTACGAGCAGTACTTC
>TRBV27|.|.|TRBJ2-1
CASSLSTSYNEQFF
TGTGCCAGCAGTTTATCTACCTCCTACAATGAGCAGTTCTTC
>TRBV6-5|TRBD1|once|TRBJ1-5
CASRPRQGGNQPQHF
TGTGCCAGCAGACCCCGACAGGGTGGTAATCAGCCCCAGCATTTT
>TRBV18|TRBD1|.|TRBJ2-7
CASSPRGQGLAEQYF
TGTGCCAGCTCACCAAGGGGACAGGGACTCGCCGAGCAGTACTTC
>TRBV6-1|.|.|TRBJ2-7
CASSEESRGLGARYEQYF
TGTGCCAGCAGTGAAGAGAGTAGGGGGTTAGGGGCGCGCTACGAGCAGTACTTC
>TRBV5-6|.|.|TRBJ1-6
CASKIGGIGESSPLHF
TGTGCCAGCAAAATAGGGGGGATCGGGGAAAGTTCACCCCTCCACTTT
>TRBV5-1|.|.|TRBJ2-2
CASSPEGAGELFF
TGCGCCAGCAGTCCGGAGGGGGCCGGGGAGCTGTTTTTT
>TRBV11-2|.|.|TRBJ1-1
CASSFSPEETEAFF
TGTGCCAGCAGCTTTTCCCCCGAGGAGACTGAAGCTTTCTTT
>TRBV15|.|.|TRBJ2-7
CATSRDSIEAEQYF
TGTGCCACCAGCAGGGACAGCATCGAGGCCGAGCAGTACTTC
>TRBV9|TRBD1|.|TRBJ1-5
CASSVGGQGVQPQHF
TGTGCCAGCAGCGTAGGAGGGCAGGGGGTTCAGCCCCAGCATTTT
>TRBV30|TRBD2|once|TRBJ2-1
CAWRGLAGPPNEQFF
TGTGCCTGGAGGGGACTAGCGGGACCACCGAATGAGCAGTTCTTC
>TRBV11-2|.|.|TRBJ1-1
CASSLGGRRNTEAFF
TGTGCCAGCAGCTTAGGTGGCCGGAGGAACACTGAAGCTTTCTTT
>TRBV6-5|TRBD2|.|TRBJ2-3
CASRETSGRTDTQYF
TGTGCCAGCAGGGAAACTAGCGGGAGAACAGATACGCAGTATTTT
>TRBV6-6|TRBD1|.|TRBJ1-2
CASSYSGQGNYGYTF
TGTGCCAGCAGTTACTCGGGACAGGGTAACTATGGCTACACCTTC
>TRBV25-1|TRBD2|.|TRBJ2-3
CASRLGAGGTDTQYF
TGTGCCAGCAGATTGGGAGCGGGGGGCACCGATACGCAGTATTTT
>TRBV6-6|.|.|TRBJ1-1
CASIKPTGDTEAFF
TGTGCCAGCATCAAACCCACAGGAGACACTGAAGCTTTCTTT
>TRBV18|.|once|TRBJ1-1
CASSRASGGEAFF
TGTGCCAGCTCACGAGCCTCCGGGGGTGAAGCTTTCTTT